One sample yielded the 11 T cell receptor beta chains listed below, sequenced in a study of blood T cell repertoires in COVID-19 (TCRdb year 2020). The library relied on the immunoSEQ multiplex PCR assay. The clones in this table, taken by TCRdb from immuneACCESS, are in-frame only. Not every clone is retained; where verified, under half of the shortfall comes from an unresolved V gene, and the cause of the rest is unknown. The sample table records 140,000 to 150,000 clones; over 75% of these occur just once. 8% of the sample is taken by the ten largest. Sequencing was done on a sample of peripheral blood. Receptor source: a woman aged 60-75 years with COVID-19, enrolled during active disease.

The chain recombines TRBV29-1 with TRBJ1-1, with 8 bases matching TRBD1. The CDR3 contains 11 residues. Germline CDR1 is SQVTM and CDR2 is ANQGSEA. J lost 9 bases, V lost 7 bases, and 7 bases had no gene match. The CDR3 nucleotides read TGCAGCGCCCCTGGACAGGGCCAAGCTTTCTTT. This gives the protein CSAPGQGQAFF.

The V gene is TRBV27, the J gene TRBJ2-2; D perhaps matches TRBD1 (5 bases). This CDR3 is built from 15 residues. Per germline, CDR1 MNHEY and CDR2 SMNVEV (reference sequence). Between the trimmed V and J ends, which lost 0 bases and 5 bases, there was a span of 10 bases. For the CDR3, the DNA is TGTGCCAGCAGTTTATCAACAGGTGTGACCGGGGAGCTGTTTTTT. Protein product: CASSLSTGVTGELFF.

V is TRBV7-9 and J is TRBJ2-3, with 8 bases aligning to TRBD2. The length of the CDR3 is 15 residues. Unmatched junction bases numbered 4, after V lost 3 bases and J lost 2 bases. CDR1 is SEHNR and CDR2 is FQNEAQ in the germline V gene (reference sequence). The CDR3 DNA follows: TGTGCCAGCAGCTTTACTAGCGGATACACAGATACGCAGTATTTT. As protein: CASSFTSGYTDTQYF.

The chain has TRBV5-1 and TRBJ2-1, with 7 bases aligning to TRBD1. Germline-derived CDR1 and CDR2 are SGHRS and YFSETQ. Trimming cost V 0 bases and J 5 bases; bases outside gene matches: 8. The CDR3 loop spans 16 amino acids. This CDR3 reads CASSLGYRGSNNEQFF. CDR3 DNA sequence: TGCGCCAGCAGCTTGGGATACAGGGGATCGAACAATGAGCAGTTCTTC.

V usage is TRBV9 and J usage is TRBJ2-1; 10 positions agree with TRBD1. The length of the CDR3 is 17 residues. The germline V gene has CDR1 SGDLS and CDR2 YYNGEE. V shed 4 bases and J 9 bases; nucleotides not matched to a gene: 16. CDR3 region: CASSLNDRDRGLLEQFF. In nucleotides, the CDR3 is TGTGCCAGCAGCCTAAACGACCGGGACAGGGGCCTTCTTGAGCAGTTCTTC.

This clone was observed once. The V call is TRBV18, the J call TRBJ1-3; unclear D gene. This CDR3 has 14 residues. V was clipped by 4 bases and J by 4 bases, with 11 bases between them. Germline CDR1 and CDR2: KGHSH and LQKENI. The CDR3 DNA reads TGTGCCAGCTCACTTGGAGGCGTGGGAAACACCATATATTTT. It is translated as CASSLGGVGNTIYF.

This chain connects TRBV30 to TRBJ2-3; D uncertain. Germline lookup yields CDR1 GTSNPN and CDR2 SVGIG (reference sequence). Trimming left V 2 bases short and J 4 bases short, with 10 bases between. This CDR3 contains 13 residues. The CDR3 reads CAWSSPPPDTQYF. CDR3 in DNA: TGTGCCTGGAGTAGCCCGCCCCCAGATACGCAGTATTTT.

This chain joins TRBV28 and TRBJ1-1, with TRBD1 as a possible D gene (6 bases). The germline gives CDR1 MDHEN, CDR2 SYDVKM. The CDR3 length is 15 residues. Trimming removed 5 bases from V and 1 base from J, with 14 bases in between. This CDR3 reads CASSQPMGQNTEAFF. The CDR3 nucleotides are TGTGCCAGCAGTCAACCTATGGGACAGAACACTGAAGCTTTCTTT.

V gene TRBV6-5 combines with J gene TRBJ2-7, with TRBD2 matching over 12 bases. CDR3 size: 16 residues. V lost 0 bases, J lost 2 bases, and 2 bases stayed unmatched. CDR1 is MNHEY, CDR2 SVGAGI, per germline. The CDR3 DNA follows: TGTGCCAGCAGTTACTCGGGACTAGCGGGCACCTACGAGCAGTACTTC. It specifies CASSYSGLAGTYEQYF.

This clone was found a few times. CDR3 loop: CASSVGRGAIGNTIYF. The CDR3 bases are TGTGCCAGCAGCGTAGGACGGGGGGCGATAGGAAACACCATATATTTT. The chain carries TRBV9 and TRBJ1-3; a possible D gene is TRBD1 (6 bases). Trimming removed 0 bases at V and 4 bases at J, with 14 bases between. Per germline, CDR1 SGDLS and CDR2 YYNGEE. This CDR3 contains 16 residues. Full variable domain (outside the CDR3, taken from reference TRBV9 and TRBJ1-3): DSGVTQTPKHLITATGQRVTLRCSPRSGDLSVYWYQQSLDQGLQFLIQYYNGEERAKGNILERFSAQQFPDLHSELNLSSLELGDSALYFCASSVGRGAIGNTIYFGEGSWLTVV.

The CDR3 loop reads CAWQRGPETQYF. The CDR3 nucleotides read TGTGCCTGGCAGAGGGGGCCGGAGACCCAGTACTTC. The J gene is TRBJ2-5, the V gene TRBV30; 7 bases agree with TRBD1. J lost 5 bases, V lost 5 bases, and 5 bases had no gene match. CDR3 length: 12 residues. Germline-derived CDR1 and CDR2 are GTSNPN and SVGIG (reference sequence).